This T cell receptor (beta chain) was observed in a study of technical replicates of blood from a few donors. Sequencing used immunoSEQ multiplex PCR; TCRdb keeps in-frame clones, though not all of them. Of around 69,000 clones listed, just under 97% are singletons. The CDR3 is made up of 14 amino acids. V was pared by 5 bases and J by 0 bases, with 2 bases of the junction left unmatched. Germline lookup yields CDR1 LNHDA and CDR2 SQIVND (reference sequence). This chain connects TRBV19 to TRBJ2-7; 9 positions match TRBD1. This clonotype was obtained from a human donor in good health. The sample taken for sequencing was T cells isolated from PBMCs. CDR3 in amino acids: CASSETGGSYEQYF. The CDR3 region has the DNA TGTGCCAGTAGTGAGACAGGGGGCTCCTACGAGCAGTACTTC.